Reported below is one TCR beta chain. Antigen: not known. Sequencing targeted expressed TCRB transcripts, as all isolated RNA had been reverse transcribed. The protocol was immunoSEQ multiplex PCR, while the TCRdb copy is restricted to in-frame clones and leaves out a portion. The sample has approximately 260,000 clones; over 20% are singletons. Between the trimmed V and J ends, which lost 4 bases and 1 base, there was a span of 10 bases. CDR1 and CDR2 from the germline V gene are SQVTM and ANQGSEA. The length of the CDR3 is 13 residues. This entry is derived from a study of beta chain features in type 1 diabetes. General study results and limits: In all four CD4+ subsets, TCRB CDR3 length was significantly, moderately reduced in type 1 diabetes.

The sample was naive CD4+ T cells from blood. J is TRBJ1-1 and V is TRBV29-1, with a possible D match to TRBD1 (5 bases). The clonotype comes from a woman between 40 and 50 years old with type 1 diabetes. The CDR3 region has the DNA TGCAGCGTTGGGAACAGGAGGAACACTGAAGCTTTCTTT. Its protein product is CSVGNRRNTEAFF.